These T cell receptor beta chains were read from a single sample in a study of OX40 agonist ivuxolimab in advanced cancers. Sequencing used immunoSEQ multiplex PCR; TCRdb keeps in-frame clones, though not all of them. The table lists about 37,000 clones, around 80% of them singletons, with about 20% in the top ten. Here the sequenced sample was CD4+ or CD8+ T cells sorted from blood, taken in a trial of the OX40 agonist ivuxolimab. The source of these receptors is an adult with an advanced solid tumor such as melanoma, head and neck, liver or kidney cancer. The CDR3 runs from the conserved cysteine through the conserved F or W. Fields, in order: CDR3 protein, V gene, J gene.

CASSPGLAGAKNIQYF	TRBV19	TRBJ2-4
CASSFDYEQYF	TRBV5-6	TRBJ2-7
CASTPAAGNTIYF	TRBV28	TRBJ1-3
CASSYRTSGHYEQYF	TRBV7-8	TRBJ2-7
CASSLAASGLYEQYF	TRBV7-2	TRBJ2-7
CASSDYRDRGIYEQYF	TRBV7-8	TRBJ2-7
CASSLVGSSQNIQYF	TRBV7-3	TRBJ2-4
CASSLASGWAGELFF	TRBV7-2	TRBJ2-2
CASSLVGGAGGAKNIQYF	TRBV11-2	TRBJ2-4
CASSPPGTGGIEQYF	TRBV7-2	TRBJ2-7
CSVDRGLGDGYTF	TRBV29-1	TRBJ1-2
CASSFEGVGTDTQYF	TRBV7-9	TRBJ2-3
CAWSVRYGNQPQHF	TRBV30	TRBJ1-5
CASSPGQNYGYTF	TRBV19	TRBJ1-2
CASSPSTGTYEQYF	TRBV18	TRBJ2-7
CASSLGPGDSYEQYF	TRBV7-2	TRBJ2-7
CASSLGSTGELFF	TRBV11-2	TRBJ2-2
CASSILYNEQFF	TRBV19	TRBJ2-1
CATSRGSDRGANEQFF	TRBV15	TRBJ2-1
CASSQDYDYGYTF	TRBV14	TRBJ1-2
CASSRGQNTEAFF	TRBV7-8	TRBJ1-1
CASSLEGEKLFF	TRBV7-6	TRBJ1-4
CASSFEGNEQFF	TRBV11-3	TRBJ2-1
CASSQIGTGVHEQYF	TRBV4-3	TRBJ2-7
CASSTVQGLNTEAFF	TRBV19	TRBJ1-1
CASSLGAENYGYTF	TRBV5-1	TRBJ1-2
CASSEGLQSSYNSPLHF	TRBV2	TRBJ1-6
CASSDDYEQFF	TRBV7-9	TRBJ2-1
CAIRQVKSTEAFF	TRBV10-3	TRBJ1-1
CASSVGGASETQYF	TRBV7-2	TRBJ2-5
CASSQQDNQPQHF	TRBV7-6	TRBJ1-5
CASSRQSTYNEQFF	TRBV11-3	TRBJ2-1
CASSLAPNTEAFF	TRBV7-2	TRBJ1-1
CASSVDWGHTPGELFF	TRBV9	TRBJ2-2
CASSRPGRDVRETQYF	TRBV14	TRBJ2-5
CSVTWGNEQYF	TRBV20-1	TRBJ2-7
CASSEAALGNTIYF	TRBV19	TRBJ1-3
CASSEAPISGNEQYF	TRBV6-1	TRBJ2-7
CASSLVGEGLDGYTF	TRBV7-6	TRBJ1-2
CAISDPLRTGPSSYEQYF	TRBV10-3	TRBJ2-7
CASSRMTGDNQPQHF	TRBV4-1	TRBJ1-5
CASSVERWSYNEQFF	TRBV9	TRBJ2-1
CASSLTGSDEQYF	TRBV5-5	TRBJ2-7
CASRDRGSYEQYF	TRBV19	TRBJ2-7
CASSVNGRDTGELFF	TRBV9	TRBJ2-2
CASSPQGETEAFF	TRBV6-5	TRBJ1-1
CASSFEPPRGELFF	TRBV7-8	TRBJ2-2
CASSVLGLDLYNEQFF	TRBV9	TRBJ2-1
CASSLMRVGMNTEAFF	TRBV7-3	TRBJ1-1
CASSLTFTGELFF	TRBV7-3	TRBJ2-2
CASSYSEGMNIQYF	TRBV6-5	TRBJ2-4
CASSRDSGSNQPQHF	TRBV6-5	TRBJ1-5
CASTLRGISYNEQFF	TRBV27	TRBJ2-1
CATLRRGTDTQYF	TRBV6-5	TRBJ2-3
CASSEAGELFF	TRBV2	TRBJ2-2